The 5 T cell receptor beta chains listed next were all sequenced from one sample in a study of blood T cell repertoires in COVID-19. Profiled with immunoSEQ multiplex PCR; TCRdb holds only in-frame clones, not every one. In the table there are approximately 380,000 clones, more than 75% of which are singletons. Input material: PBMCs or T cells enriched from blood (not recorded which). The receptor source for this set is a woman under 30 who had recovered from COVID-19.

The chain is built from TRBV6-4 and TRBJ2-2, with D possibly being TRBD1 (6 bases). Per the germline V gene, CDR1 is MRHNA and CDR2 is SNTAGT. V gave up 9 bases and J gave up 0 bases, with 17 bases separating them. This CDR3 is 16 amino acids long. In DNA, the CDR3 is TGTGCCAGAAAGCCAAGACAGGCGACGAACACCGGGGAGCTGTTTTTT. It specifies CARKPRQATNTGELFF.

The chain links TRBV3-1 (or the pseudogene TRBV3-2) to TRBJ2-1, with TRBD2 as a possible D gene (5 bases). Germline CDR1 is LGHDT and CDR2 is YNNKEL (reference sequence). CDR3 length: 16 amino acids. V was clipped by 0 bases and J by 0 bases, with 9 bases between them. CDR3 sequence reads: CASSQDYRGSYNEQFF. The CDR3 DNA follows: TGTGCCAGCAGCCAAGATTACCGGGGCTCCTACAATGAGCAGTTCTTC.

The gene calls are TRBV2 and TRBJ2-5, with TRBD2 matching over 11 bases. This CDR3 has 17 residues. The ends lost 6 bases at V and 5 bases at J; junction bases unmatched: 14. Germline lookup yields CDR1 SNHLY and CDR2 FYNNEI. The CDR3 reads CASRLRTSGLLGETQYF. CDR3 nucleotide sequence: TGTGCCAGCAGGTTACGGACTAGCGGGCTTCTCGGGGAGACCCAGTACTTC.

V usage is TRBV29-1 and J usage is TRBJ1-1; perhaps TRBD1 as D (5 bases). CDR3 length: 14 amino acids. CDR1 SQVTM and CDR2 ANQGSEA come from the germline V gene. Trimming took 6 bases from V and 6 from J, leaving 20 bases between them. The CDR3 region is CSVSMSSGIPEAFF. The DNA for the CDR3 is TGCAGCGTCTCAATGTCGTCAGGGATCCCTGAAGCTTTCTTT.

The V and J genes are TRBV4-1 and TRBJ1-6; TRBD1 matches at 8 bases. Germline values: CDR1 MGHRA, CDR2 YSYEKL. This CDR3 has 18 amino acids. Trimming removed 3 bases from V and 8 bases from J; junction bases left unmatched: 15. Written as DNA, the CDR3 is TGCGCCAGCAGCCATATACAGGGGGGAGGTGGGTACGATTCACCCCTCCACTTT. Translation gives CASSHIQGGGGYDSPLHF.